A selection of T cell receptor beta chains follows, all from one sample in a study of blood T cell repertoires in COVID-19. Sequencing used immunoSEQ multiplex PCR; TCRdb keeps in-frame clones, though not all of them. The table includes about 300,000 clones, roughly 89% detected once. The sequenced sample consisted of PBMCs or T cells enriched from blood (not recorded which). The receptors were sampled from a woman aged 45-60 years who had been exposed to COVID-19. Both conserved end residues are part of each CDR3. The order of the fields is D gene, J gene, clone size, V gene, CDR3 DNA, CDR3 protein. A D gene is named only where the DNA matches it firmly. For some rows the clone size is stated as once, few or many, or as a class when expanded; others skip it.

d_gene: TRBD1; j_gene: TRBJ1-5; abundance: NA; v_gene: TRBV19; CDR3nt: TGTGCCAGTAGTAACCGGGACAGGAGGTCTCAGCCCCAGCATTTT; CDR3aa: CASSNRDRRSQPQHF
d_gene: NA; j_gene: TRBJ1-1; abundance: NA; v_gene: TRBV30; CDR3nt: TGTGCCCAAATGAACACTGAAGCTTTCTTT; CDR3aa: CAQMNTEAFF
d_gene: NA; j_gene: TRBJ2-7; abundance: NA; v_gene: TRBV30; CDR3nt: TGTGCCTGGATCTCGCGGCGGGCGCTGGGCGAGCAGTACTTC; CDR3aa: CAWISRRALGEQYF
d_gene: TRBD1; j_gene: TRBJ1-2; abundance: NA; v_gene: TRBV27; CDR3nt: TGTGCCAGCAGTTCGCGGACAGGGGCCTATGGCTACACCTTC; CDR3aa: CASSSRTGAYGYTF
d_gene: TRBD1; j_gene: TRBJ1-4; abundance: once; v_gene: TRBV5-1; CDR3nt: TGCGCCAGCAGCCGGGGGACAGGGAGTACTAATGAAAAACTGTTTTTT; CDR3aa: CASSRGTGSTNEKLFF
d_gene: TRBD1; j_gene: TRBJ1-4; abundance: NA; v_gene: TRBV7-6; CDR3nt: TGTGCCAGCAGCTTAGCCCCAGGACAGGGGGAGCTCGAAAAACTGTTTTTT; CDR3aa: CASSLAPGQGELEKLFF
d_gene: NA; j_gene: TRBJ2-7; abundance: once; v_gene: TRBV19; CDR3nt: TGTGCCAGTAGTATAGTATCAGGCTACGAGCAGTACTTC; CDR3aa: CASSIVSGYEQYF
d_gene: NA; j_gene: TRBJ2-3; abundance: medium-sized; v_gene: TRBV27; CDR3nt: TGTGCCAGCAGCCCGACTATAACAGATACGCAGTATTTT; CDR3aa: CASSPTITDTQYF
d_gene: TRBD1; j_gene: TRBJ2-7; abundance: NA; v_gene: TRBV5-1; CDR3nt: TGCGCCAGCAGCAGGAGGACAGGGGACGAGCAGTACTTC; CDR3aa: CASSRRTGDEQYF
d_gene: NA; j_gene: TRBJ1-4; abundance: NA; v_gene: TRBV5-1; CDR3nt: TGCGCCAGCAGCTTGGAAGGACTTCGAGGGGAAAAACTGTTTTTT; CDR3aa: CASSLEGLRGEKLFF
d_gene: NA; j_gene: TRBJ2-7; abundance: NA; v_gene: TRBV29-1; CDR3nt: TGCAGCGTTGAGGCGGGTAACTACGAGCAGTACTTC; CDR3aa: CSVEAGNYEQYF
d_gene: TRBD1; j_gene: TRBJ2-3; abundance: NA; v_gene: TRBV6-5; CDR3nt: TGTGCCAGCAGCGCTGGACAGGGGGCGACCGATACGCAGTATTTT; CDR3aa: CASSAGQGATDTQYF
d_gene: NA; j_gene: TRBJ2-6; abundance: few; v_gene: TRBV15; CDR3nt: TGTGCCACCAGCAGAAAACCCGTGCCCCGGGTGTCTGGGGCCAACGTCCTGACTTTC; CDR3aa: CATSRKPVPRVSGANVLTF
d_gene: TRBD2; j_gene: TRBJ2-1; abundance: NA; v_gene: TRBV6-2/TRBV6-3; CDR3nt: TGTGCCAGCAGTTGGACACTAGCGGGGGGAGGTGAGCAGTTCTTC; CDR3aa: CASSWTLAGGGEQFF
d_gene: NA; j_gene: TRBJ1-2; abundance: NA; v_gene: TRBV19; CDR3nt: TGTGCCAGTAGTGGTAACACCGACTATGGCTACACCTTC; CDR3aa: CASSGNTDYGYTF
d_gene: NA; j_gene: TRBJ1-2; abundance: NA; v_gene: TRBV6-5; CDR3nt: TGTGCCAGCAGTTACACAGGGAGCGCTAACTATGGCTACACCTTC; CDR3aa: CASSYTGSANYGYTF
d_gene: TRBD2; j_gene: TRBJ2-2; abundance: NA; v_gene: TRBV9; CDR3nt: TGTGCCAGCAGCGTACTAGCGGGGGGTTTCTCGAACACCGGGGAGCTGTTTTTT; CDR3aa: CASSVLAGGFSNTGELFF
d_gene: TRBD1; j_gene: TRBJ1-1; abundance: NA; v_gene: TRBV7-8; CDR3nt: TGTGCCAGCAGCCCTCAGGGGGCGCGAGGAGACACTGAAGCTTTCTTT; CDR3aa: CASSPQGARGDTEAFF
d_gene: NA; j_gene: TRBJ1-4; abundance: NA; v_gene: TRBV28; CDR3nt: TGTGCCAGCAGTTTACGCCCCAGGGCCGTGACTGAAAAACTGTTTTTT; CDR3aa: CASSLRPRAVTEKLFF
d_gene: TRBD1; j_gene: TRBJ1-2; abundance: once; v_gene: TRBV5-5; CDR3nt: TGTGCCAGCAGCTTACAGGGGACTGCCGCCGCTTCCTATGGCTACACCTTC; CDR3aa: CASSLQGTAAASYGYTF
d_gene: TRBD1; j_gene: TRBJ2-3; abundance: NA; v_gene: TRBV11-3; CDR3nt: TGTGCCAGCGGGACAGGCCTCGGGGATACGCAGTATTTT; CDR3aa: CASGTGLGDTQYF
d_gene: NA; j_gene: TRBJ2-7; abundance: NA; v_gene: TRBV11-2; CDR3nt: TGTGCCAGCAGCTTAGAGTGGGGGCCAAACTACGAGCAGTACTTC; CDR3aa: CASSLEWGPNYEQYF
d_gene: NA; j_gene: TRBJ1-3; abundance: once; v_gene: TRBV28; CDR3nt: TGTGCCAGCACCCGCAGGACAGACTCTGGAAACACCATATATTTT; CDR3aa: CASTRRTDSGNTIYF